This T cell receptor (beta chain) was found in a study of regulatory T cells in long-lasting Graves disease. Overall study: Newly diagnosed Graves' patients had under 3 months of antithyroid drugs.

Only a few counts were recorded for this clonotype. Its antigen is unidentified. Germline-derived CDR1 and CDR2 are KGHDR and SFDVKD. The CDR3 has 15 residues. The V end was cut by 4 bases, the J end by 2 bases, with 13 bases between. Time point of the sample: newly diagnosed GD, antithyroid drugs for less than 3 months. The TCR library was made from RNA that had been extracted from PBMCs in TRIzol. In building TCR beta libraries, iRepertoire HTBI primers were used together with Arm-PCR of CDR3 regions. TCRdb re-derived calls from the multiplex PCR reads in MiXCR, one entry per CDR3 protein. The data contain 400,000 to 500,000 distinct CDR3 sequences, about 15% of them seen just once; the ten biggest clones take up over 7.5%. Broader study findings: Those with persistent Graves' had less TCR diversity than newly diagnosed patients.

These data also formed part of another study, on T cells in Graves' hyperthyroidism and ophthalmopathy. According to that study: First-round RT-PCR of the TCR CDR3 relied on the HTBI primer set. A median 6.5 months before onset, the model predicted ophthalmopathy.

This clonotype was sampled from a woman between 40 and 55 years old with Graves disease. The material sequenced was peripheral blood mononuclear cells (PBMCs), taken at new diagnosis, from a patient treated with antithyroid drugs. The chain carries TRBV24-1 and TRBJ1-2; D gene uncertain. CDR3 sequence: CATSDPRSSNYGYTF. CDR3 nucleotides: TGTGCCACCAGTGACCCTAGGAGTTCAAACTATGGCTACACCTTC.